The clone carrying this TCR beta chain was seen a handful of times. What it recognizes is unknown. All donors came from Russia, were Caucasian and healthy, and spanned ages about 6 to 95. Extracted total RNA amounted to at least 6 micrograms for each sample. The sample comes from a study of blood T cells in healthy people across ages. A sample-barcoded 5' primer and a J-beta primer mix were used in a second PCR of about 7 to 11 cycles. Each of the cDNA molecules was tagged by a template-switch adaptor with 12 random nucleotides. TCRdb passed the 5' RACE reads through MiXCR, listing each CDR3 protein once. The data hold some 880,000 distinct CDR3 sequences, with roughly 34% observed a single time. Germline V gene lookup returns CDR1 SGHDN and CDR2 FVKESK. CDR3 length: 15 residues. V lost 4 bases and J 10 bases, leaving 20 bases between the germline ends. General study points: Roughly linear age-related decline in beta diversity appeared, significant by age roughly 40.

The specimen was blood. The chain carries TRBV14 and TRBJ2-1; possible D gene TRBD2, 6 bases. The TCR comes from a man between 18 and 35 years old in good health. Here the CDR3 reads CASSRLVGGPWEQFF. The CDR3 region has the DNA TGTGCCAGCAGCCGACTCGTAGGAGGGCCGTGGGAGCAGTTCTTC.